What follows are 28 T cell receptor beta chains derived from one specimen sequenced in a study of Graves' ophthalmopathy and Graves' hyperthyroidism. TCR beta CDR3 regions were amplified from RNA transcripts. RT-PCR with HTBI primers came first, then second-round multiplex PCR. MiXCR was run by TCRdb on the multiplex PCR reads, yielding one entry per CDR3 protein. This table has 600,000 to 950,000 distinct CDR3 sequences, about 44% appearing once. The material sequenced was peripheral blood. Receptor source: an adult man with Graves' ophthalmopathy.

This chain joins TRBV10-3 and TRBJ1-4; D call uncertain. This CDR3 region has 15 residues. Germline-derived CDR1 and CDR2 are ENHRY and SYGVKD. V was clipped by 3 bases and J by 8 bases, with 16 bases between them. The CDR3 loop reads CAISDGLAGSEKLFF. The CDR3 bases are TGTGCCATCAGTGACGGACTAGCGGGGAGCGAAAAACTGTTTTTT.

The rearrangement links TRBV25-1 to TRBJ1-5; 8 nucleotides align to TRBD1. Germline CDR1 reads MGHDK; CDR2 reads SYGVNS. The CDR3 is made up of 14 amino acids. The ends lost 1 base at V and 9 bases at J; junction bases unmatched: 5. The CDR3 reads CASSESTGDRPQHF. The CDR3 region has the DNA TGTGCCAGCAGTGAATCGACAGGGGATCGGCCCCAGCATTTT.

This clonotype was observed many times. The chain couples TRBV20-1 to TRBJ1-2, with 7 bases fitting TRBD1. The CDR3 runs 14 residues. The germline CDR1 and CDR2 sequences are DFQATT and SNEGSKA (reference sequence). V lost 0 bases, J lost 3 bases, and 4 bases stayed unmatched. CDR3 sequence (DNA): TGCAGTGCTAGAGAGACGACAGGGTACTATGGCTACACCTTC. Amino acids: CSARETTGYYGYTF.

This clonotype has at least ten counts. The chain recombines TRBV14 with TRBJ2-6, with D perhaps matching TRBD1 or TRBD2 (6 bases each). The CDR3 contains 19 residues. Germline CDR1 and CDR2: SGHDN and FVKESK. V lost 0 bases to trimming and J lost 0 bases, with 15 bases between them. In nucleotides, the CDR3 is TGTGCCAGCAGCCAAGACCTCCCGGGGGCCATCTCTGGGGCCAACGTCCTGACTTTC. It yields the protein CASSQDLPGAISGANVLTF.

The chain recombines TRBV10-2 with TRBJ1-2, with D perhaps matching TRBD1 (6 bases). The CDR3 spans 15 residues. The germline CDR1 and CDR2 sequences are WSHSY and SAAADI. The germline V and J ends were trimmed by 3 bases and 1 base, with 12 bases remaining between them. The CDR3 here is CASSDSDSFNYGYTF. The CDR3 DNA follows: TGCGCCAGCAGTGACTCGGACAGCTTTAACTATGGCTACACCTTC.

The table lists this clonotype with many counts. The chain recombines TRBV6-5 with TRBJ2-7; TRBD2 is a possible D gene (6 bases). Germline V CDR1 and CDR2: MNHEY, SVGAGI. The V end was cut by 6 bases, the J end by 7 bases, with 19 bases between. This CDR3 has 14 amino acids. The CDR3 reads CASSRSGGAEEQYF. The CDR3 DNA reads as TGTGCCAGCAGCCGGTCAGGAGGGGCAGAGGAGCAGTACTTC.

V usage is TRBV5-6 and J usage is TRBJ2-5, with 10 bases that match TRBD2. Germline CDR1 reads SGHDT; CDR2 reads YYEEEE. The CDR3 totals 17 residues. V was pared by 4 bases and J by 4 bases, with 13 bases of the junction left unmatched. This CDR3 reads CASSPGGSGGAGETQYF. CDR3 nucleotides: TGTGCCAGCAGCCCCGGGGGCAGCGGGGGGGCCGGAGAGACCCAGTACTTC.

To note about this clonotype: One base away lies a much larger clone, so this may be a sequencing read error. The CDR3 does not end in the conserved phenylalanine or tryptophan, so this is likely a read error. The rearrangement links TRBV11-3 to TRBJ2-5, with 7 positions matching TRBD2. Germline V gene data show CDR1 as SGHNT and CDR2 as YENEEA. The CDR3 runs 15 residues. V shed 5 bases and J 4 bases; nucleotides not matched to a gene: 10. CDR3 amino acids: CASSPWTSWAETQYC. The CDR3 nucleotides are TGTGCCAGCAGCCCATGGACTAGTTGGGCAGAGACCCAGTACTGC.

CDR3 residues: CASSSDRGDTYGYTF. The CDR3 DNA is TGTGCCAGCAGCTCAGATCGAGGGGATACCTATGGCTACACCTTC. The chain employs TRBV11-2 and TRBJ1-2; TRBD1 is a possible D gene (5 bases). Germline-derived CDR1 and CDR2 are SGHAT and FQNNGV. The CDR3 length is 15 residues. V lost 4 bases and J lost 4, with 16 bases in between. Complete variable domain (other parts from reference TRBV11-2 and TRBJ1-2): EAGVAQSPRYKIIEKRQSVAFWCNPISGHATLYWYQQILGQGPKLLIQFQNNGVVDDSQLPKDRFSAERLKGVDSTLKIQPAKLEDSAVYLCASSSDRGDTYGYTFGSGTRLTVV.

The rearrangement uses TRBV7-9 and TRBJ1-3; no reliable D call. The V and J ends lost 6 bases and 7 bases respectively, with 10 bases between them. The CDR3 spans 12 residues. Looked up from germline, CDR1 is SEHNR and CDR2 is FQNEAQ (reference sequence). CDR3 coding DNA: TGTGCCAGCAGTTTTATTGAGAACACCATATATTTT. Its protein product is CASSFIENTIYF.

The rearrangement links TRBV3-1 to TRBJ2-5, with D perhaps TRBD1 (5 bases). Trimming removed 0 bases at V and 4 bases at J, with 12 bases between. Looked up from germline, CDR1 is LGHDT and CDR2 is YNNKEL (reference sequence). This CDR3 is 15 amino acids long. The CDR3 coding sequence is TGTGCCAGCAGCCAAGATCGGGCTCAGGGAGAGACCCAGTACTTC. Translation: CASSQDRAQGETQYF.

The chain recombines TRBV7-9 with TRBJ1-1; tentative D call: TRBD1 (5 bases). Deletions cut 4 bases from V and 5 bases from J, with 23 bases between. Germline values: CDR1 SEHNR, CDR2 FQNEAQ (reference sequence). The CDR3 extends over 17 amino acids. CDR3 coding DNA: TGTGCCAGCAGCTGTGGCAGGGCAGGGAAGGGAGGGACTGAAGCTTTCTTT. Protein product: CASSCGRAGKGGTEAFF.

This clonotype has more than one count but fewer than ten. V is TRBV20-1 and J is TRBJ2-6, with D hard to call. The CDR3 totals 15 residues. V was pared by 2 bases and J by 0 bases, with 8 bases between. Germline lookup yields CDR1 DFQATT and CDR2 SNEGSKA (reference sequence). CDR3 sequence: CSARSSASGANVLTF. CDR3 coding DNA: TGCAGTGCTAGATCGTCAGCCTCTGGGGCCAACGTCCTGACTTTC.

This chain links TRBV20-1 with TRBJ2-3, with unresolved D. CDR1 and CDR2 (germline): DFQATT, SNEGSKA (reference sequence). With 6 bases removed from V and 0 bases from J, the gap between germline ends came to 10 bases. The CDR3 is made up of 13 amino acids. The CDR3 loop is CSARPLSTDTQYF. The CDR3 coding sequence is TGCAGTGCGAGACCGCTGAGCACAGATACGCAGTATTTT.

This clonotype was counted ten times or more. The chain couples TRBV2 to TRBJ1-5, with no clear D. The germline V gene has CDR1 SNHLY and CDR2 FYNNEI. The CDR3 totals 14 residues. V was trimmed by 2 bases and J by 4 bases, leaving 9 bases between them. This CDR3 reads CASSESPSNQPQHF. The CDR3 DNA sequence: TGTGCCAGCAGTGAAAGTCCCAGTAATCAGCCCCAGCATTTT.

This clonotype came up many times. The rearrangement uses TRBV9 and TRBJ1-4; weak D call: TRBD1 (5 bases). CDR3 length: 15 amino acids. CDR1 is SGDLS and CDR2 is YYNGEE in the germline V gene. V lost 2 bases and J 6 bases, leaving 14 bases between the germline ends. CDR3 DNA: TGTGCCAGCAGCGTTGGGTCAGGGAAGGATGAAAAACTGTTTTTT. Residues: CASSVGSGKDEKLFF.

A note on this clonotype: Sequence at one end of the junction differs from germline and may be a read error. This chain links TRBV24-1 with TRBJ1-5, with 7 bases identical to TRBD1. The CDR3 consists of 15 residues. In germline, CDR1 is KGHDR, CDR2 SFDVKD. The CDR3 loop reads CASSHDRASNQPQHF. The CDR3 DNA reads TGTGCCAGCAGTCACGACAGGGCCAGCAATCAGCCCCAGCATTTT.

This clonotype turned up a few times. The rearrangement joins TRBV7-9 to TRBJ2-7, with 9 nucleotides matching TRBD1. J lost 5 bases, V lost 7 bases, and 6 bases had no gene match. The CDR3 length is 13 residues. Germline V lookup: CDR1 SEHNR, CDR2 FQNEAQ (reference sequence). The chain's CDR3 is CASTGTGYHEQYF. The DNA of the CDR3 is TGTGCCAGCACCGGGACAGGGTATCACGAGCAGTACTTC.

Points on this clonotype: At one end, the junction sequence differs from germline, possibly due to a read error. The chain has TRBV10-3 and TRBJ1-1, with unresolved D. The CDR3 has 15 residues. CDR1 and CDR2 (germline): ENHRY, SYGVKD. Written as DNA, the CDR3 is TGTGCCAGCAGTGAAACCTCCCACCCGAACACTGAAGCTTTCTTT. Translated, it gives CASSETSHPNTEAFF.

The gene calls are TRBV7-2 and TRBJ2-7; 12 nucleotides align to TRBD2. Per the germline V gene, CDR1 is SGHTA and CDR2 is FQGNSA. The CDR3 runs 16 residues. Trimming took 0 bases from V and 3 from J; bases not matched to a gene: 3. The CDR3 protein is CASSLALTSGGYEQYF. The CDR3 region has the DNA TGTGCCAGCAGCTTAGCGCTGACTAGCGGGGGCTACGAGCAGTACTTC.

Ten or more counts support this clonotype. The chain carries TRBV19 and TRBJ1-5, with 8 bases that match TRBD1. The CDR3 length is 15 residues. V dropped 4 bases and J dropped 3; count of bases not matched to a gene: 5. Germline-derived CDR1 and CDR2 are LNHDA and SQIVND (reference sequence). Here the CDR3 DNA reads TGTGCCAGTAGTAGGGGACAGGCGGCCAATCAGCCCCAGCATTTT. Translated, it gives CASSRGQAANQPQHF.

The chain couples TRBV25-1 to TRBJ1-5; D is unresolved. The germline V gene encodes CDR1 MGHDK and CDR2 SYGVNS. V shed 4 bases and J shed 4 bases, with 20 bases lying between them. The CDR3 runs 17 residues. Written as DNA, the CDR3 is TGTGCCAGCAGTGGGCAGGACTGGGCACCCGATAATCAGCCCCAGCATTTT. The encoded protein is CASSGQDWAPDNQPQHF.

V usage is TRBV7-9 and J usage is TRBJ1-2; 7 bases align to TRBD1. The ends lost 5 bases at V and 8 bases at J; junction bases unmatched: 17. Germline assignment: CDR1 SEHNR and CDR2 FQNEAQ (reference sequence). The CDR3 consists of 16 residues. This CDR3 is CASSPLNMRQGHGYTF. CDR3 coding DNA: TGTGCCAGCAGCCCACTAAACATGAGACAGGGTCACGGCTACACCTTC.

This clonotype was counted ten times or more. The chain links TRBV7-6 to TRBJ2-7; D not certain. The CDR3 loop spans 14 amino acids. V lost 5 bases and J 1 base, leaving 12 bases between the germline ends. Germline CDR1 is SGHVS and CDR2 is FNYEAQ. The CDR3 sequence is CASSRVGQSYEQYF. In nucleotides, the CDR3 is TGTGCCAGCAGCCGCGTCGGCCAGTCCTACGAGCAGTACTTC.

Many counts were recorded for this clonotype. This rearrangement joins TRBV20-1 to TRBJ1-6; D is unclear. This CDR3 is built from 13 residues. Germline values: CDR1 DFQATT, CDR2 SNEGSKA (reference sequence). V was trimmed by 3 bases and J by 10 bases, leaving 13 bases between them. The CDR3 sequence: CSASKGDGSPLHF. The CDR3 region has the DNA TGCAGTGCTAGCAAGGGTGATGGGTCACCCCTCCACTTT.

A note on this clonotype: Germline and junction disagree at one end, which may indicate a read error. Here the CDR3 DNA reads TGTGCCAGCAGTTTGACAGGGAATAGCGATCAGCCCCAGCATTTT. Its translation is CASSLTGNSDQPQHF. J is TRBJ1-5 and V is TRBV12-3 or TRBV12-4; 7 nucleotides agree with TRBD1. There are 15 residues in the CDR3.

The chain has TRBV20-1 and TRBJ1-1; D not resolved. With 0 bases removed from V and 2 bases from J, the gap between germline ends came to 19 bases. This CDR3 is 17 amino acids long. The germline V gene has CDR1 DFQATT and CDR2 SNEGSKA (reference sequence). The CDR3 is CSARDMGSSPLNTEAFF. CDR3 DNA: TGCAGTGCTAGAGATATGGGATCGTCACCCCTAAACACTGAAGCTTTCTTT.

This clonotype was seen many times. This chain uses TRBV15 with TRBJ2-7; 15 nucleotides align to TRBD2. CDR1 and CDR2 (germline): LNHNV, YYDKDF (reference sequence). The J segment lost 9 bases and the V segment lost 4 bases, leaving 7 bases of the junction unmatched. The CDR3 has 15 residues. CDR3 residues: CATSKRTSGRAGQYF. For the CDR3, the DNA is TGTGCCACCAGCAAACGGACTAGCGGGAGGGCCGGGCAGTACTTC.